These T cell receptor beta chains were read from a single sample in a study of beta chain features in type 1 diabetes. The method was immunoSEQ multiplex PCR; TCRdb's version includes in-frame clones alone and lacks a portion of them. Of approximately 160,000 clones listed, about a tenth are singletons. The specimen sequenced was central memory CD4+ T cells from blood. These receptor sequences come from a man aged 25 to 40 with type 1 diabetes. Both conserved end residues are part of each CDR3. The D gene is left open where the match is weak. A clone size is listed for some rows: how often the clone was seen (once, few, many), or a class if it is expanded.

V gene,J gene,clone size,CDR3 length,D gene,CDR3 DNA,CDR3 protein
TRBV6-1,TRBJ2-5,NA,13,NA,TGTGCCAGCAGTGAACGGTTCCCGGGGACCCAGTACTTC,CASSERFPGTQYF
TRBV28,TRBJ1-2,few,14,NA,TGTGCCAGCAGTTTAAGCCATGGTAACTATGGCTACACCTTC,CASSLSHGNYGYTF
TRBV2,TRBJ2-5,NA,12,NA,TGTGCCAGCAGTCTAGCGCGAGAGACCCAGTACTTC,CASSLARETQYF
TRBV4-3,TRBJ2-1,NA,15,TRBD2,TGCGCCAGCAGCCAAGACCGGACTAGCGGGAGACGGCAGTTCTTC,CASSQDRTSGRRQFF
TRBV2,TRBJ2-5,few,14,NA,TGTGCCAGCAAAGGAGGGAGTTCCCAAGAGACCCAGTACTTC,CASKGGSSQETQYF
TRBV27,TRBJ2-1,few,14,TRBD2,TGTGCCAGCAGTAAACTAGCGGGAAGGACTGAGCAGTTCTTC,CASSKLAGRTEQFF
TRBV5-1,TRBJ2-5,NA,15,TRBD2,TGCGCCAGCAGACTAGCGGGAGGGTTACAAGAGACCCAGTACTTC,CASRLAGGLQETQYF
TRBV5-1,TRBJ2-2,few,16,NA,TGCGCCAGCAGCTTGGACGTACAGGGGAACACCGGGGAGCTGTTTTTT,CASSLDVQGNTGELFF
TRBV6-5,TRBJ2-6,few,15,NA,TGTGCCAGCAGTTACCAGGGGTCTGGGGCCAACGTCCTGACTTTC,CASSYQGSGANVLTF
TRBV28,TRBJ1-2,few,14,NA,TGTGCCAGCACCCTTATAAGGGGCGCCGGGGGCTACACCTTC,CASTLIRGAGGYTF
TRBV21-1,TRBJ2-6,few,15,NA,TGTGCCAGCAGTAGTACAGGGGCTGGGGCCAACGTCCTGACTTTC,CASSSTGAGANVLTF
TRBV5-1,TRBJ2-1,NA,15,NA,TGCTCCAGCAGCTTGGAGACTAGAGCCTACAATGAGCAGTTCTTC,CSSSLETRAYNEQFF
TRBV19,TRBJ2-5,few,15,TRBD1,TGTGCCAGTAGTACAGGGACAGCGAACCAAGAGACCCAGTACTTC,CASSTGTANQETQYF
TRBV5-1,TRBJ1-2,NA,15,NA,TGCGCCAGCAGTTTTGCTCTGGACAGCATCTATGGCTACACCTTC,CASSFALDSIYGYTF
TRBV5-6,TRBJ1-4,few,15,TRBD1,TGTGCCAGCAGCGCCGGGACAGGGGTTCGAGAAAAACTGTTTTTT,CASSAGTGVREKLFF
TRBV11-3,TRBJ2-1,few,16,TRBD2,TGTGCCAGCAGCTTAGATCCCAGCGGGAATGGCAATGAGCAGTTCTTC,CASSLDPSGNGNEQFF
TRBV4-2,TRBJ1-2,NA,14,TRBD1,TGTGCCAGCAGCCACCCGACAGGGAACTATGGCTACACCTTC,CASSHPTGNYGYTF
TRBV19,TRBJ2-6,few,17,TRBD1,TGTGCCAGTAGTATGACAGGGGCCCCTTCTGGGGCCAACGTCCTGACTTTC,CASSMTGAPSGANVLTF
TRBV5-1,TRBJ2-2,few,17,NA,TGCGCCAGCAGCTATTCACCTCCGTCCGAGGGCACCGGGGAGCTGTTTTTT,CASSYSPPSEGTGELFF
TRBV18,TRBJ2-5,NA,15,NA,TGTGCCAGCTCACCGGGACTGGGGTACCAAGAGACCCAGTACTTC,CASSPGLGYQETQYF
TRBV5-6,TRBJ2-2,NA,15,NA,TGTGCCAGCAGAGCAGTCGGGATCCAGCCCGGGGAGCTGTTTTTT,CASRAVGIQPGELFF
TRBV9,TRBJ1-1,NA,14,NA,TGTGCCAGCAGCGTAGAGGGGGTGGGGACTGAAGCTTTCTTT,CASSVEGVGTEAFF
TRBV29-1,TRBJ2-3,few,15,TRBD2,TGCAGCGTTTCAGCGGGAGGGCCCGCCACAGATACGCAGTATTTT,CSVSAGGPATDTQYF
TRBV7-3,TRBJ2-1,few,12,NA,TGTGCCAGCAGCTTAAATAGGGGCCCCCTGTTCTTC,CASSLNRGPLFF
TRBV11-3,TRBJ2-5,few,15,TRBD2,TGTGCCAGCAGCTTAGTAGCGGGAGGGCAAGAGACCCAGTACTTC,CASSLVAGGQETQYF
TRBV5-6,TRBJ2-3,NA,12,TRBD1,TGTGCCAGCAGACACAGGGGCGATACGCAGTATTTT,CASRHRGDTQYF
TRBV5-6,TRBJ1-4,few,14,NA,TGTGCCAGCAGCTTGGGGACAGCTATACAAAAACTGTTTTTT,CASSLGTAIQKLFF
TRBV2,TRBJ2-3,few,14,TRBD2,TGTGCCAGCAGCGCCCTGACTAGCTCAGATACGCAGTATTTT,CASSALTSSDTQYF
TRBV9,TRBJ2-1,NA,15,TRBD2,TGTGCCAGCTCACGGGGACTAGCGAACTACAATGAGCAGTTCTTC,CASSRGLANYNEQFF
TRBV15,TRBJ1-1,NA,17,TRBD1,TGTGCCACCAGCAGAGGAGGGACAGGGGGCACGGACACTGAAGCTTTCTTT,CATSRGGTGGTDTEAFF
TRBV12-5,TRBJ2-1,few,16,TRBD1,TGTGCTAGTGGTTTGGGGCGCAGAGACAGGGGAGATGAGCAGTTCTTC,CASGLGRRDRGDEQFF
TRBV19,TRBJ2-6,NA,15,NA,TGTGCCAGTAGTAAAGGGAGCTCTGGGGCCAACGTCCTGACTTTC,CASSKGSSGANVLTF
TRBV2,TRBJ2-5,NA,13,TRBD1,TGTGCCAGCAGTGACGGACAGGGAAAGACCCAGTACTTC,CASSDGQGKTQYF
TRBV5-6,TRBJ2-1,few,12,NA,TGTGCCAGCAGCTTAGCTGCATATGAGCAGTTCTTC,CASSLAAYEQFF
TRBV4-1,TRBJ1-3,NA,13,TRBD1,TGCGCCAGCAGCCCCGGGACAGGGGACACCATATATTTT,CASSPGTGDTIYF
TRBV23-1,TRBJ2-7,NA,16,TRBD1,TGCGCCAGCAGTCACCCAGAGGGACAGGGGCTGTACGAGCAGTACTTC,CASSHPEGQGLYEQYF
TRBV10-3,TRBJ2-3,NA,14,NA,TGTGCCGTAGGTGTCATGACTAGCACAGATACGCAGTATTTT,CAVGVMTSTDTQYF
TRBV6-4,TRBJ2-6,NA,13,NA,TGTGCCAGCGGGGAGATAGGGGCCAACGTCCTGACTTTC,CASGEIGANVLTF
TRBV2,TRBJ2-7,few,15,TRBD1,TGTGCCAGCAGTAACGGACAGGGGCAGGTGTACGAGCAGTACTTC,CASSNGQGQVYEQYF
TRBV2,TRBJ2-1,NA,12,NA,TGTGCCAGCAGTATGGACAGCCATGAGCAGTTCTTC,CASSMDSHEQFF
TRBV5-1,TRBJ2-2,NA,15,TRBD1,TGCGCCAGCAGCCTGGGACCAGGGGGCACCGGGGAGCTGTTTTTT,CASSLGPGGTGELFF
TRBV12-5,TRBJ2-5,NA,13,NA,TGTGCTAGTGGCCGGCCGGAGATCGAGACCCAGTACTTC,CASGRPEIETQYF
TRBV28,TRBJ2-5,few,15,TRBD1,TGTGCCAGCAGTTTACAGGGGGCTCAGGCAGAGACCCAGTACTTC,CASSLQGAQAETQYF
TRBV11-2,TRBJ2-2,few,14,NA,TGTGCCAGCAGTCGGGACTTCAACACCGGGGAGCTGTTTTTT,CASSRDFNTGELFF
TRBV30,TRBJ2-3,few,13,TRBD1,TGTGCCCGGGACAGGGATGAGACAGATACGCAGTATTTT,CARDRDETDTQYF